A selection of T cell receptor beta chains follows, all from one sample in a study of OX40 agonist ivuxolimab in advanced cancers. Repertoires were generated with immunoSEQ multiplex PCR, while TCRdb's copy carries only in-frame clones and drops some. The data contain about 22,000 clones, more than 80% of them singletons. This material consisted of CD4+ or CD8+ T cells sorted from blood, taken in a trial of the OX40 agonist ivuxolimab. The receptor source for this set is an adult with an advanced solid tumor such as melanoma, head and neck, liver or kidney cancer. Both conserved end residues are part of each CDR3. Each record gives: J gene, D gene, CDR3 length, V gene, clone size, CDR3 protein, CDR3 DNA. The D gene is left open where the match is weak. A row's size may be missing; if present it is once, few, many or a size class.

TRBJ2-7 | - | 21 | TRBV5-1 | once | CASSAIGQGTTSGTPGHEQYF | TGCGCCAGCAGCGCTATCGGACAGGGGACTACTAGCGGGACCCCGGGCCACGAGCAGTACTTC
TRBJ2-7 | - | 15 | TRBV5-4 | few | CASSDPSQGLYEQYF | TGTGCCAGCAGCGACCCCTCACAGGGACTTTACGAGCAGTACTTC
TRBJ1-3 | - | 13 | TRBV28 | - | CASSLQTGNTIYF | TGTGCCAGCAGCCTACAAACGGGAAACACCATATATTTT
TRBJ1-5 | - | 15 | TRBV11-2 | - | CASSLGGRGGQPQHF | TGTGCCAGCAGCTTAGGAGGGCGCGGTGGTCAGCCCCAGCATTTT
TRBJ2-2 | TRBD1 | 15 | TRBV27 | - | CASSILTGLTGELFF | TGTGCCAGCAGTATCCTGACAGGGCTAACCGGGGAGCTGTTTTTT
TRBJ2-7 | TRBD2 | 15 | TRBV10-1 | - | CASSDGGLGSYEQYF | TGCGCCAGCAGTGATGGAGGACTAGGCTCCTACGAGCAGTACTTC
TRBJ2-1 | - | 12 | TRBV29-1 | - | CSVADPSNEQFF | TGCAGCGTTGCCGACCCGAGCAATGAGCAGTTCTTC
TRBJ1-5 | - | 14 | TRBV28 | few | CAIDTLYSNQPQHF | TGTGCCATAGACACACTTTATAGCAATCAGCCCCAGCATTTT
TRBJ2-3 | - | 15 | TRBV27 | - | CASSSRDGYTDTQYF | TGTGCCAGCAGTTCAAGGGACGGCTACACAGATACGCAGTATTTT
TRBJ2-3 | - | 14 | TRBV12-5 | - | CASANQGTTDTQYF | TGTGCTAGTGCCAATCAGGGGACGACAGATACGCAGTATTTT
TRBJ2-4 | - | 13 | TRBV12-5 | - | CASGGEAKNIQYF | TGTGCTAGTGGCGGGGAAGCCAAAAACATTCAGTACTTC
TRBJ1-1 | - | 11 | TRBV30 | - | CAWSTGTEAFF | TGTGCCTGGAGTACGGGGACTGAAGCTTTCTTT
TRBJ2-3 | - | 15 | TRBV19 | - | CASSIWMAPTDTQYF | TGTGCCAGTAGTATATGGATGGCCCCCACAGATACGCAGTATTTT
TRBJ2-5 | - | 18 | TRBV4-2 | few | CASSQDPMERGGGETQYF | TGTGCCAGCAGCCAAGATCCCATGGAGCGGGGAGGGGGAGAGACCCAGTACTTC
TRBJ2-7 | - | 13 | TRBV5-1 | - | CASSLDASYEQYF | TGCGCCAGCAGCCTCGACGCGTCCTACGAGCAGTACTTC
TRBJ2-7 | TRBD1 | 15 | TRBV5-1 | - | CASSSKTGVPYEQYF | TGCGCCAGCAGCTCTAAAACAGGGGTTCCCTACGAGCAGTACTTC
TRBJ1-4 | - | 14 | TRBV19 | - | CASSSRQDLEKLFF | TGTGCCAGTAGTTCCCGACAGGACTTAGAAAAACTGTTTTTT
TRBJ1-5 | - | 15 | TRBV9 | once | CASSVGGGVGQPQHF | TGTGCCAGCAGCGTAGGGGGAGGGGTAGGGCAGCCCCAGCATTTT
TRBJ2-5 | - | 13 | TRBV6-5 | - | CASSYLHGETQYF | TGTGCCAGCAGTTACTTACACGGTGAGACCCAGTACTTC
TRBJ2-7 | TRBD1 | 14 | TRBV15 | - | CATSNRDRGDEQYF | TGTGCCACCAGCAACCGGGACAGGGGAGACGAGCAGTACTTC
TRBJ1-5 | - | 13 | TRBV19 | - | CATKTDGHQPQHF | TGTGCCACCAAGACAGACGGTCATCAGCCCCAGCATTTT
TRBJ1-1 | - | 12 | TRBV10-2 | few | CATLNLAAEAFF | TGCGCCACGCTCAATCTTGCCGCTGAAGCTTTCTTT
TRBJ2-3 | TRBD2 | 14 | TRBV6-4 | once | CASSGTSETDTQYF | TGTGCCAGCAGTGGGACTAGCGAAACAGATACGCAGTATTTT
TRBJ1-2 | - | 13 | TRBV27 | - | CASSPGGHYGYTF | TGTGCCAGCAGCCCAGGAGGCCACTATGGCTACACCTTC
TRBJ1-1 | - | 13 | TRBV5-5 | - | CASSPGTWTEAFF | TGTGCCAGCAGCCCTGGGACCTGGACTGAAGCTTTCTTT
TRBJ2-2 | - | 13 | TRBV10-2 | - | CASSERGTGELFF | TGCGCCAGCAGCGAAAGGGGCACCGGGGAGCTGTTTTTT
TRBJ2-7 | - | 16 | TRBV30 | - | CAWRSRWQGTSYEQYF | TGTGCCTGGAGGAGTCGGTGGCAGGGGACCTCCTACGAGCAGTACTTC
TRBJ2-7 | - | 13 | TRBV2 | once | CASREEGAGEQYF | TGTGCCAGCAGGGAGGAGGGGGCTGGCGAGCAGTACTTC
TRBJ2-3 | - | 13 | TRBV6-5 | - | CASGGRWTDTQYF | TGTGCCAGCGGGGGGCGTTGGACAGATACGCAGTATTTT
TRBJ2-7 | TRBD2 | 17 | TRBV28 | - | CASSAGTSGLLSYEQYF | TGTGCCAGCAGCGCCGGGACTAGCGGTCTACTCTCCTACGAGCAGTACTTC
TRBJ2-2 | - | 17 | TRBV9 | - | CASSTERDFTNTGELFF | TGTGCCAGCAGCACTGAAAGGGACTTTACGAACACCGGGGAGCTGTTTTTT
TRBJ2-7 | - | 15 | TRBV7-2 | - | CASSLVTGVGYEQYF | TGTGCCAGCAGCTTAGTGACGGGAGTAGGATACGAGCAGTACTTC
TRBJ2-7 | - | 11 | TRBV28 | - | CAISARGEQYF | TGTGCCATAAGCGCCAGGGGCGAGCAGTACTTC
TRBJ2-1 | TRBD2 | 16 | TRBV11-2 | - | CASSLEIGRSLGEQFF | TGTGCCAGCAGCTTAGAAATCGGGAGGTCTCTCGGAGAGCAGTTCTTC
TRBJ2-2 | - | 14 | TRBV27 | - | CASRKAVNTGELFF | TGTGCCAGCAGGAAAGCGGTTAACACCGGGGAGCTGTTTTTT
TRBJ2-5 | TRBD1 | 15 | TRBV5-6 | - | CASSLAGGSRQTQYF | TGTGCCAGCAGCTTGGCAGGGGGCTCCCGACAGACCCAGTACTTC
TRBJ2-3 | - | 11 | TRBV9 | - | CASSGWDTQYF | TGTGCCAGCAGCGGTTGGGATACGCAGTATTTT
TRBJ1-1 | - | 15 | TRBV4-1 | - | CASSQRQTMNTEAFF | TGCGCCAGCAGCCAACGACAGACCATGAACACTGAAGCTTTCTTT